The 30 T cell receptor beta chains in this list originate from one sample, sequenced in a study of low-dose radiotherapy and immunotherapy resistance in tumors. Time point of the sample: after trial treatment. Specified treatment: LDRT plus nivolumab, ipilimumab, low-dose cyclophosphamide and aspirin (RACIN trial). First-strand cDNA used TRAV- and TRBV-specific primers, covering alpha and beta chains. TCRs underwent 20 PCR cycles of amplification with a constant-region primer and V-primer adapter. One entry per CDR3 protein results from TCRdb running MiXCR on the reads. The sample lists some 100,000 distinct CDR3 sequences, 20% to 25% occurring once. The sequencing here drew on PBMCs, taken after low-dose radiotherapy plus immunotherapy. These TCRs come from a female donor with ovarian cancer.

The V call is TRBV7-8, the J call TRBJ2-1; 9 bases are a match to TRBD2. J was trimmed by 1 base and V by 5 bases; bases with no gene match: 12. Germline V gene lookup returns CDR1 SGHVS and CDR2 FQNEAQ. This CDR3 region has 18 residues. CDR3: CASSRRRQREESYNEQFF. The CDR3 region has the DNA TGTGCCAGCAGCCGCCGGCGGCAGCGGGAGGAATCCTACAATGAGCAGTTCTTC.

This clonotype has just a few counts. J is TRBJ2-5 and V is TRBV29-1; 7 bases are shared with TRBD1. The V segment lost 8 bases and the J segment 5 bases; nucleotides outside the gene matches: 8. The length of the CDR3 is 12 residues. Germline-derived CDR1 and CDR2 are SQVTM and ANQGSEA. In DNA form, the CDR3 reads TGCAGCATCTACAGGGGTTTGGAGACCCAGTACTTC. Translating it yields CSIYRGLETQYF.

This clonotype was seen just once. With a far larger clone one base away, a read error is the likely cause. The CDR3, as DNA: TGCTCCAGCAACACACTAGATTCCTACGAGCAGTACTTC. Protein product: CSSNTLDSYEQYF. The chain is built from TRBV5-8 and TRBJ2-7; D is perhaps TRBD2 (5 bases). Per the germline V gene, CDR1 is SGHTS and CDR2 is YDEGEE. This CDR3 region has 13 residues. The whole variable domain, remainder taken from reference TRBV5-8 and TRBJ2-7, is EAGVTQSPTHLIKTRGQQATLRCSPISGHTSVYWYQQALGLGLQFLLWYDEGEERNRGNFPPRFSGRQFPNYSSELNVNALELEDSALYLCSSNTLDSYEQYFGPGTRLTVT.

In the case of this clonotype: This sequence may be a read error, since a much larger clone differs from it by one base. The CDR3 DNA follows: TGTGCCATCAGGGTAGGAGCGGAAGATACGCAGTATTTT. Its translation is CAIRVGAEDTQYF. V is TRBV10-3 and J is TRBJ2-3; TRBD2 is a possible D gene (5 bases). The germline CDR1 and CDR2 sequences are ENHRY and SYGVKD. CDR3 length: 13 amino acids. V lost 6 bases and J lost 5, with 12 bases in between.

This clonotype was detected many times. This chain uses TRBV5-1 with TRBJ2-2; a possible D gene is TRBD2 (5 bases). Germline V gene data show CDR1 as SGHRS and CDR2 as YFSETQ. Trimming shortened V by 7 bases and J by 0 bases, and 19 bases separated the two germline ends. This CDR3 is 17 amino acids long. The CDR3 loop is CASGRNGVSANTGELFF. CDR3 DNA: TGCGCCAGCGGCCGGAACGGGGTCAGCGCGAACACCGGGGAGCTGTTTTTT.

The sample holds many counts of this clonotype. The CDR3 region is CASSQDQTAYGYTF. The DNA of the CDR3 is TGCGCCAGCAGCCAAGACCAGACAGCGTATGGCTACACCTTC. The chain combines TRBV4-3 with TRBJ1-2; tentatively, D is TRBD1 (5 bases). V lost 0 bases to trimming and J lost 5 bases, with 10 bases between them. This CDR3 is built from 14 residues. Germline values: CDR1 LGHNA, CDR2 YSLEER.

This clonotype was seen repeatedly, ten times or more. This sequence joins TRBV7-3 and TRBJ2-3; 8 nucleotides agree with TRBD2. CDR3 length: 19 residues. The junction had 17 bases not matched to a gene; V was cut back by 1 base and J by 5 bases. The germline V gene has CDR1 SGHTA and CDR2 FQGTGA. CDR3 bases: TGTGCCAGCAGCTTAAACCCGCGATCTGTTAGCGGGAAAGGAGATACGCAGTATTTT. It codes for CASSLNPRSVSGKGDTQYF. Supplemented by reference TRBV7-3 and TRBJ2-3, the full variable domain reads GAGVSQTPSNKVTEKGKYVELRCDPISGHTALYWYRQSLGQGPEFLIYFQGTGAADDSGLPNDRFFAVRPEGSVSTLKIQRTERGDSAVYLCASSLNPRSVSGKGDTQYFGPGTRLTVL.

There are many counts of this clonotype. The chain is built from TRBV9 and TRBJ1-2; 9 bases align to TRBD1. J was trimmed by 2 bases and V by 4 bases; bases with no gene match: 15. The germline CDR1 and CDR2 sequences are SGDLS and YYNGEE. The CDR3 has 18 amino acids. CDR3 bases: TGTGCCAGCAGCTCCAGGACAGGGGAATTCTCGTGGAACTATGGCTACACCTTC. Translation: CASSSRTGEFSWNYGYTF. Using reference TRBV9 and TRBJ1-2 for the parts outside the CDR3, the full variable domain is DSGVTQTPKHLITATGQRVTLRCSPRSGDLSVYWYQQSLDQGLQFLIQYYNGEERAKGNILERFSAQQFPDLHSELNLSSLELGDSALYFCASSSRTGEFSWNYGYTFGSGTRLTVV.

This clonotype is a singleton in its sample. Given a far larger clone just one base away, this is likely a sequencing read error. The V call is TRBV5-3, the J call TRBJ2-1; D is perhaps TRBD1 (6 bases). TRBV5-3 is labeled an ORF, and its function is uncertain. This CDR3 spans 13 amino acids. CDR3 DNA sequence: TGTGCCAGCAGCTCTACAGGGTTGTCCGAGCAGTTCTTC. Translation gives CASSSTGLSEQFF.

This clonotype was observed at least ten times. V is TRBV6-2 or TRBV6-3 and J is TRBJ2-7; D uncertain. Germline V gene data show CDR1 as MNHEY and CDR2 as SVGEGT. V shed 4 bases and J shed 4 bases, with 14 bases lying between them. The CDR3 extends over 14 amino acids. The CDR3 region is CASSSHDLAYEQYF. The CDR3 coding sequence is TGTGCCAGCAGTTCACACGACCTGGCTTACGAGCAGTACTTC.

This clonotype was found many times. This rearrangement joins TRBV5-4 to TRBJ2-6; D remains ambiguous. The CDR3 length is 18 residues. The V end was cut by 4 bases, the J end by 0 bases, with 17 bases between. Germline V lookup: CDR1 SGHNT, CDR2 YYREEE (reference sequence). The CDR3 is CASSQEVELDSGANVLTF. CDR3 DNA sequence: TGTGCCAGCAGCCAAGAGGTGGAGTTGGACTCTGGGGCCAACGTCCTGACTTTC.

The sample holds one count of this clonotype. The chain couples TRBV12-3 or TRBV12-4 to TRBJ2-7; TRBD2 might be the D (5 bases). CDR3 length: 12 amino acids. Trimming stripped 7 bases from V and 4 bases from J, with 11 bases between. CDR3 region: CASTNGKYEQYF. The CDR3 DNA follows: TGTGCCAGCACGAACGGGAAATACGAGCAGTACTTC.

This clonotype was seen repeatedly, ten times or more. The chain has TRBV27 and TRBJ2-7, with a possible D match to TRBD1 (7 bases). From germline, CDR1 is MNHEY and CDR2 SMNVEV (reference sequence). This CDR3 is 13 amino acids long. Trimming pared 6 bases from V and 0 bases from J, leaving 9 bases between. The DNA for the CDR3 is TGTGCCAGCAGCAGGGGGGACTCCTACGAGCAGTACTTC. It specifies CASSRGDSYEQYF.

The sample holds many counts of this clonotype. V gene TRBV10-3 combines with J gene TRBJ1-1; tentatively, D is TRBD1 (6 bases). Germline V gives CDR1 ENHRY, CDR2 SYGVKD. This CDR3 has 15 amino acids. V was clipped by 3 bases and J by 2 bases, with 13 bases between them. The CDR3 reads CAISDSGQKNTEAFF. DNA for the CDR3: TGTGCCATCAGTGATTCCGGACAGAAAAACACTGAAGCTTTCTTT.

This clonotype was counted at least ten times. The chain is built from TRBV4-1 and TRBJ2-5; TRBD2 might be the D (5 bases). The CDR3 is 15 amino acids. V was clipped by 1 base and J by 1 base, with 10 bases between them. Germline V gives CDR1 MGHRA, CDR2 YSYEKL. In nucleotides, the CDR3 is TGCGCCAGCAGCCAAGGAGGAGGAACCCAAGAGACCCAGTACTTC. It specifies CASSQGGGTQETQYF.

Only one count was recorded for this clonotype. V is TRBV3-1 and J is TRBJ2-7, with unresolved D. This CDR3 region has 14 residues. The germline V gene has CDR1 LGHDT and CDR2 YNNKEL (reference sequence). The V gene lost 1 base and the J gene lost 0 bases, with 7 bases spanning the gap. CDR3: CASSQAGYSYEQYF. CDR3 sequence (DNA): TGTGCCAGCAGCCAAGCCGGATACTCCTACGAGCAGTACTTC.

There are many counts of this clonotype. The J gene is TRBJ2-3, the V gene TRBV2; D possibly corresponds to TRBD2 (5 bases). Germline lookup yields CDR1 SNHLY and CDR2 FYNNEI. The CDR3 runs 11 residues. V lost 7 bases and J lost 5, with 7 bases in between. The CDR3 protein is CASKGEDTQYF. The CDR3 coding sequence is TGTGCCAGCAAGGGAGAAGATACGCAGTATTTT.

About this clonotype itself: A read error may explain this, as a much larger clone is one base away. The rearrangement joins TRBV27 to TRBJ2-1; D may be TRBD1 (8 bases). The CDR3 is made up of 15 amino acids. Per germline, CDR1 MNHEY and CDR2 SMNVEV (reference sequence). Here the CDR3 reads CATSAGTGGGGKQFF. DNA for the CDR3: TGTGCCACCAGTGCGGGGACAGGCGGGGGCGGTAAGCAGTTCTTC.

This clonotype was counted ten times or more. CDR3: CASSLALGPTYNEQFF. Here the CDR3 DNA reads TGTGCCAGCAGCTTGGCCCTGGGGCCAACCTACAATGAGCAGTTCTTC. The chain is built from TRBV5-4 and TRBJ2-1; a possible D gene is TRBD1 (5 bases). Germline assignment: CDR1 SGHNT and CDR2 YYREEE (reference sequence). The CDR3 runs 16 residues. V lost 0 bases to trimming and J lost 2 bases, with 12 bases between them.

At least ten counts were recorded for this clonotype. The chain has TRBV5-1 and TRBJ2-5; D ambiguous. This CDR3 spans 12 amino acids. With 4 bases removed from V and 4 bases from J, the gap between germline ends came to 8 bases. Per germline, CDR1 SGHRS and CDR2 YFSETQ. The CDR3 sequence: CASSIFAETQYF. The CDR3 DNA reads TGCGCCAGCAGCATATTTGCAGAGACCCAGTACTTC.

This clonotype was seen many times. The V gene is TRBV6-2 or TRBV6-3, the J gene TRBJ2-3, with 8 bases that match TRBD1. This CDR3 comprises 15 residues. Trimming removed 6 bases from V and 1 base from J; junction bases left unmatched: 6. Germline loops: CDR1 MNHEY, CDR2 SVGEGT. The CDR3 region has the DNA TGTGCCAGCAGGAACGGACAGGGCGGCACAGATACGCAGTATTTT. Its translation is CASRNGQGGTDTQYF.

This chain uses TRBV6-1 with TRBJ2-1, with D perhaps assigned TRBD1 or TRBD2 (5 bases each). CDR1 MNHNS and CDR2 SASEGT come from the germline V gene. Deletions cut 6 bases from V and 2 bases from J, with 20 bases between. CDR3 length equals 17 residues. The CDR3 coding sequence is TGTGCCAGCAGCCACCTTTTTGGGGGAGTTACCTACAATGAGCAGTTCTTC. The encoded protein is CASSHLFGGVTYNEQFF.

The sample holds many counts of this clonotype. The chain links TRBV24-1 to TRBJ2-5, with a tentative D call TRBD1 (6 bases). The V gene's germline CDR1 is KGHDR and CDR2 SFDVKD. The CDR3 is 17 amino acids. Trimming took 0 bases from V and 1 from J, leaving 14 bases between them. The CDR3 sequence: CATSDLAGRGAQETQYF. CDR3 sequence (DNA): TGTGCCACCAGTGATTTGGCGGGCAGGGGCGCCCAAGAGACCCAGTACTTC.

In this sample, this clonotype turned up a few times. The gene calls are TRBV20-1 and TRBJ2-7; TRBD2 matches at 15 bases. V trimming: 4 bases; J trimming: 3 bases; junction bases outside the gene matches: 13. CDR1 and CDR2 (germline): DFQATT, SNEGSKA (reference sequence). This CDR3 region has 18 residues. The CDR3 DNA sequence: TGCAGTGCTAATTTCTTGGGACTAGCGGGAGGTGCCTTCTACGAGCAGTACTTC. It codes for CSANFLGLAGGAFYEQYF.

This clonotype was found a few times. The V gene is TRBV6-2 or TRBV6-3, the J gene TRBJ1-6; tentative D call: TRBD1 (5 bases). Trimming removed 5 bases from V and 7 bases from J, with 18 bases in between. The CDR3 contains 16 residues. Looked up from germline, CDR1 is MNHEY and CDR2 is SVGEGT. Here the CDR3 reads CASSDPGPPGNSPLHF. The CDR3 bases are TGTGCCAGCAGTGACCCGGGGCCGCCCGGAAATTCACCCCTCCACTTT.

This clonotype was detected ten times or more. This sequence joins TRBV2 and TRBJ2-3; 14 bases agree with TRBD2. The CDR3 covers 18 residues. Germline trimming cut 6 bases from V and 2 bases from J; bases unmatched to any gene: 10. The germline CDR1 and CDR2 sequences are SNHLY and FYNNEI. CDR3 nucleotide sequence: TGTGCCAGCAGGTTCCCGGGACTAGCGGGGGTTCACACAGATACGCAGTATTTT. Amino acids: CASRFPGLAGVHTDTQYF.

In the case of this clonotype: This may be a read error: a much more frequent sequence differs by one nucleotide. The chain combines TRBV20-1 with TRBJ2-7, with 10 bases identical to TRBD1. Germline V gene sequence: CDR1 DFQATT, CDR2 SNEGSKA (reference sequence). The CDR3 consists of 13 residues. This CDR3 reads CTARGTGDNEQYF. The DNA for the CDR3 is TGCACTGCTAGAGGGACAGGGGACAACGAGCAGTACTTC.

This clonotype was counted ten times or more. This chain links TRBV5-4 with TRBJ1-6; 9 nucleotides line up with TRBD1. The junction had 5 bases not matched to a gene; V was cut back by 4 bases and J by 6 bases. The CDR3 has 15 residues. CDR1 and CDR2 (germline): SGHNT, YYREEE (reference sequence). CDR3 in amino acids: CASSEDRGANSPLHF. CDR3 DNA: TGTGCCAGCAGCGAGGACAGGGGAGCTAATTCACCCCTCCACTTT.

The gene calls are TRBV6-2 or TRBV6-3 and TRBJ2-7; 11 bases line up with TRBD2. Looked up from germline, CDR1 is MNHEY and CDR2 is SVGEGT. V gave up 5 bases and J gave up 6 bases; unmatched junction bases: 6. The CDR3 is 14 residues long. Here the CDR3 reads CASSTGTSGPEQYF. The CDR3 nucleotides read TGTGCCAGCAGTACTGGGACTAGCGGACCCGAGCAGTACTTC.

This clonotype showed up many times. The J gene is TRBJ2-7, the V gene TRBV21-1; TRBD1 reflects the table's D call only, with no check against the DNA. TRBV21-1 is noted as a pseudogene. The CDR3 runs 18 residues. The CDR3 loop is CASSKVEGADPSSYEQYF. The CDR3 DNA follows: TGTGCCAGCAGCAAAGTCGAGGGGGCGGACCCCAGCTCCTACGAGCAGTACTTC.